These 2 T cell receptor beta chains were all obtained from the same sample, sequenced in a study of cytomegalovirus exposure and HLA in healthy donors. The PCR contained 60 Vbeta and 13 Jbeta primers. The method was immunoSEQ multiplex PCR; TCRdb's version includes in-frame clones alone and lacks a portion of them. Altogether approximately 140,000 clones are present, around 77% being singletons, with the ten largest covering over 0.8%. Sequencing used PBMCs. The receptor set was obtained from an older woman in good health and CMV-seronegative.

DNA for the CDR3: TGTGCCAGCAGCTTAAGAACTAGCGTGATTCAAGAGACCCAGTACTTC. It specifies CASSLRTSVIQETQYF. V is TRBV7-9 and J is TRBJ2-5; 7 bases fit TRBD2. The V gene's germline CDR1 is SEHNR and CDR2 FQNEAQ (reference sequence). CDR3 length: 16 amino acids. The V gene end was trimmed by 2 bases and the J gene end by 2 bases; junction bases not matched to a gene: 8.

This chain uses TRBV7-9 with TRBJ2-7; 8 bases fit TRBD1. The V gene end was trimmed by 2 bases and the J gene end by 5 bases; junction bases not matched to a gene: 5. CDR3 length: 14 residues. Germline CDR1 SEHNR, CDR2 FQNEAQ (reference sequence). In DNA, the CDR3 is TGTGCCAGCAGCTTAAAGGGACAGGTCCACGAGCAGTACTTC. As protein: CASSLKGQVHEQYF.